What follows are 26 T cell receptor beta chains derived from one specimen sequenced in a study of beta chain features in type 1 diabetes. Expressed TCRB transcripts got sequenced, as all isolated RNA was reverse transcribed. Some clones are missing from TCRdb's copy, which holds only in-frame ones; the method was immunoSEQ multiplex PCR. Of under 250,000 clones in the sample, 25% to 30% were seen once. Sequenced sample: central memory CD4+ T cells from blood. Receptors were obtained from a man aged 25-40 years in good health.

The table lists this clone with a few counts. The chain carries TRBV11-3 and TRBJ2-3, with D possibly being TRBD1 (5 bases). The CDR3 is made up of 15 amino acids. Germline-derived CDR1 and CDR2 are SGHNT and YENEEA. The germline V and J ends were trimmed by 2 bases and 2 bases, with 11 bases remaining between them. The CDR3 is CASSLSRAVTDTQYF. CDR3 sequence (DNA): TGTGCCAGCAGCTTAAGCAGGGCAGTCACAGATACGCAGTATTTT.

This clone has more than one count but fewer than ten. The rearrangement joins TRBV29-1 to TRBJ2-3; 11 bases map to TRBD2. The CDR3 sequence is 15 residues long. Germline loops: CDR1 SQVTM, CDR2 ANQGSEA. V lost 0 bases to trimming and J lost 6 bases; unmatched junction nucleotides: 5. CDR3 sequence: CSVEEPSGRYDTQYF. CDR3 nucleotide sequence: TGCAGCGTTGAAGAGCCTAGCGGGAGGTATGATACGCAGTATTTT.

This clone was found a few times. This chain joins TRBV9 and TRBJ2-5, with a possible D match to TRBD1 (5 bases). Trimming stripped 4 bases from V and 1 base from J, with 14 bases between. Germline CDR1 SGDLS, CDR2 YYNGEE. The CDR3 consists of 15 residues. The CDR3: CASSPGPQAQETQYF. In DNA form, the CDR3 reads TGTGCCAGCAGCCCGGGCCCACAGGCCCAAGAGACCCAGTACTTC.

The chain combines TRBV5-6 with TRBJ2-5; D possibly corresponds to TRBD1 (6 bases). The CDR3 extends over 14 amino acids. V was clipped by 2 bases and J by 5 bases, with 13 bases between them. The V gene's germline CDR1 is SGHDT and CDR2 YYEEEE. The CDR3 nucleotides read TGTGCCAGCAGCTTTGGGACACAGGAGGAGACCCAGTACTTC. Protein product: CASSFGTQEETQYF.

The rearrangement links TRBV7-2 to TRBJ2-1, with D hard to call. From germline, CDR1 is SGHTA and CDR2 FQGNSA. The germline V and J ends were trimmed by 2 bases and 6 bases, with 8 bases remaining between them. The CDR3 has 13 residues. The CDR3 DNA sequence: TGTGCCAGCAGCTTAATGGTCGGCAATGAGCAGTTCTTC. Its protein product is CASSLMVGNEQFF.

This rearrangement joins TRBV18 to TRBJ2-3; D gene unclear. Germline CDR1 is KGHSH and CDR2 is LQKENI. Trimming took 4 bases from V and 0 from J, leaving 11 bases between them. The length of the CDR3 is 15 residues. This chain's CDR3 is CASSLDAGSTDTQYF. CDR3 bases: TGTGCCAGCTCACTGGACGCCGGTAGCACAGATACGCAGTATTTT. The full variable domain, completed using reference TRBV18 and TRBJ2-3, is NAGVMQNPRHLVRRRGQEARLRCSPMKGHSHVYWYRQLPEEGLKFMVYLQKENIIDESGMPKERFSAEFPKEGPSILRIQQVVRGDSAAYFCASSLDAGSTDTQYFGPGTRLTVL.

The chain carries TRBV28 and TRBJ2-3, with a possible D match to TRBD1 (8 bases). With 8 bases removed from V and 0 bases from J, the gap between germline ends came to 18 bases. The CDR3 runs to 16 residues. Germline V gene data show CDR1 as MDHEN and CDR2 as SYDVKM. The CDR3 DNA follows: TGTGCCAGCCGTGACAGGGGAGGGAGGAGCACAGATACGCAGTATTTT. It yields the protein CASRDRGGRSTDTQYF. The whole variable domain, filled in from reference TRBV28 and TRBJ2-3, reads DVKVTQSSRYLVKRTGEKVFLECVQDMDHENMFWYRQDPGLGLRLIYFSYDVKMKEKGDIPEGYSVSREKKERFSLILESASTNQTSMYLCASRDRGGRSTDTQYFGPGTRLTVL.

This clone was observed a handful of times. The chain employs TRBV7-8 and TRBJ1-3; D is unclear. In germline, CDR1 is SGHVS, CDR2 FQNEAQ. V was trimmed by 4 bases and J by 3 bases, leaving 10 bases between them. The CDR3 is 14 amino acids. CDR3: CASSSARVGNTIYF. The DNA of the CDR3 is TGTGCCAGCAGCTCCGCTAGGGTTGGAAACACCATATATTTT.

This chain links TRBV30 with TRBJ2-4; D is undetermined. The germline V and J ends were trimmed by 3 bases and 0 bases, with 6 bases remaining between them. The CDR3 is 13 amino acids. Germline assignment: CDR1 GTSNPN and CDR2 SVGIG (reference sequence). The CDR3 protein is CAWRYGAKNIQYF. The CDR3 DNA is TGTGCCTGGAGGTATGGAGCCAAAAACATTCAGTACTTC.

The V call is TRBV28, the J call TRBJ1-1, with no clear D. Germline CDR1 reads MDHEN; CDR2 reads SYDVKM. V was clipped by 1 base and J by 0 bases, with 3 bases between them. The CDR3 spans 13 residues. The chain's CDR3 is CASSLFVNTEAFF. The CDR3, as DNA: TGTGCCAGCAGTTTATTCGTGAACACTGAAGCTTTCTTT.

This chain connects TRBV4-1 to TRBJ1-3; D not resolved. The CDR3 has 14 residues. Germline loops: CDR1 MGHRA, CDR2 YSYEKL. V was trimmed by 3 bases and J by 8 bases, leaving 14 bases between them. The CDR3 DNA is TGCGCCAGCAGCCACGGGGAAAGGCGCGACACCATATATTTT. Residues: CASSHGERRDTIYF.

This clone appeared a few times. The chain employs TRBV28 and TRBJ2-4; D remains ambiguous. This CDR3 contains 14 residues. Germline CDR1 reads MDHEN; CDR2 reads SYDVKM. V lost 3 bases and J 1 base, leaving 7 bases between the germline ends. DNA for the CDR3: TGTGCCAGCAGTTTTATTAGGGCCAAAAACATTCAGTACTTC. Protein sequence: CASSFIRAKNIQYF.

The rearrangement links TRBV5-1 to TRBJ2-3; D possibly corresponds to TRBD1 (5 bases). CDR1 is SGHRS and CDR2 is YFSETQ in the germline V gene. Between the trimmed V and J ends, which lost 2 bases and 4 bases, there was a span of 11 bases. The CDR3 consists of 14 residues. DNA for the CDR3: TGCGCCAGCAGCTTCGCGACAGCCCCAGATACGCAGTATTTT. This gives the protein CASSFATAPDTQYF.

The rearrangement uses TRBV7-2 and TRBJ1-1; TRBD1 might be the D (5 bases). The germline V and J ends were trimmed by 2 bases and 3 bases, with 13 bases remaining between them. The CDR3 has 15 residues. CDR1 is SGHTA and CDR2 is FQGNSA in the germline V gene. CDR3 coding DNA: TGTGCCAGCAGCTTAAATTGGGGCTGGGACACTGAAGCTTTCTTT. It encodes CASSLNWGWDTEAFF.

This clone came up a few times. The V and J genes are TRBV4-1 and TRBJ2-6; D might be TRBD1 (5 bases). Germline values: CDR1 MGHRA, CDR2 YSYEKL. The CDR3 spans 16 residues. Trimming removed 0 bases from V and 3 bases from J, with 9 bases in between. CDR3 DNA sequence: TGCGCCAGCAGCCAAGATGCAGGGCTTGGGGCCAACGTCCTGACTTTC. This gives the protein CASSQDAGLGANVLTF.

The chain joins TRBV29-1 to TRBJ2-1; TRBD2 is a possible D gene (6 bases). The CDR3 has 15 residues. Trimming cost V 4 bases and J 1 base, with 14 bases left between them. Germline V gives CDR1 SQVTM, CDR2 ANQGSEA. CDR3: CSVAPRGTSYNEQFF. CDR3 in DNA: TGCAGCGTTGCCCCCCGGGGGACTTCCTACAATGAGCAGTTCTTC.

The chain carries TRBV30 and TRBJ1-2, with D uncertain. Between the trimmed V and J ends, which lost 4 bases and 0 bases, there was a span of 9 bases. Germline-derived CDR1 and CDR2 are GTSNPN and SVGIG (reference sequence). The CDR3 is 13 residues long. The chain's CDR3 is CAWTPASNYGYTF. The CDR3 coding sequence is TGTGCCTGGACCCCGGCGTCTAACTATGGCTACACCTTC.

This chain's CDR3 is CASSLHTSRKDTGELFF. DNA of the CDR3: TGTGCCAGCAGCTTACACACTAGTCGTAAAGACACCGGGGAGCTGTTTTTT. The chain links TRBV7-2 to TRBJ2-2; weak D call: TRBD2 (5 bases). V gave up 2 bases and J gave up 3 bases, with 16 bases separating them. CDR3 length: 17 residues. Looked up from germline, CDR1 is SGHTA and CDR2 is FQGNSA.

This sequence joins TRBV27 and TRBJ2-2, with 11 bases fitting TRBD2. The V segment lost 2 bases and the J segment 5 bases; nucleotides outside the gene matches: 7. This CDR3 spans 17 amino acids. Germline assignment: CDR1 MNHEY and CDR2 SMNVEV (reference sequence). For the CDR3, the DNA is TGTGCCAGCAGTTTACGTACTAGCGGGAGAGGGACCGGGGAGCTGTTTTTT. Protein product: CASSLRTSGRGTGELFF.

J is TRBJ2-7 and V is TRBV15; D call uncertain. The V gene's germline CDR1 is LNHNV and CDR2 YYDKDF (reference sequence). The CDR3 totals 14 residues. Trimming took 0 bases from V and 6 from J, leaving 12 bases between them. The CDR3: CATSRELSPSEQYF. Here the CDR3 DNA reads TGTGCCACCAGCAGAGAGTTATCTCCCTCCGAGCAGTACTTC.

This clone turned up a few times. The rearrangement joins TRBV5-5 to TRBJ2-6; D gene uncertain. Looked up from germline, CDR1 is SGHKS and CDR2 is YYEKEE (reference sequence). Trimming stripped 0 bases from V and 0 bases from J, with 7 bases between. The CDR3 length is 16 residues. The CDR3 sequence is CASSLDANSGANVLTF. The CDR3 DNA is TGTGCCAGCAGCTTGGACGCGAACTCTGGGGCCAACGTCCTGACTTTC.

This clone was seen a handful of times. The rearrangement joins TRBV12-5 to TRBJ2-1, with no clear D. Between the trimmed V and J ends, which lost 5 bases and 0 bases, there was a span of 14 bases. From germline, CDR1 is LGHNT and CDR2 FRNRAP. CDR3 size: 16 residues. CDR3 nucleotides: TGTGCTAGTGGTCTTAGGACCACGAGCTCCTACAATGAGCAGTTCTTC. It encodes CASGLRTTSSYNEQFF.

In this sample, this clone turned up a few times. The rearrangement uses TRBV15 and TRBJ2-1; the match to TRBD1 covers 8 bases. After removal of 0 bases from V and 3 bases from J, the junction contained 7 bases not matched to a gene. The CDR3 runs to 17 residues. Germline CDR1 reads LNHNV; CDR2 reads YYDKDF (reference sequence). This CDR3 is CATSRDLDRVDYNEQFF. The DNA of the CDR3 is TGTGCCACCAGCAGAGATTTGGACAGGGTGGACTACAATGAGCAGTTCTTC. The full variable domain, its missing parts supplied by reference TRBV15 and TRBJ2-1, is DAMVIQNPRYQVTQFGKPVTLSCSQTLNHNVMYWYQQKSSQAPKLLFHYYDKDFNNEADTPDNFQSRRPNTSFCFLDIRSPGLGDTAMYLCATSRDLDRVDYNEQFFGPGTRLTVL.

In its sample, this clone was seen once. This sequence joins TRBV25-1 and TRBJ2-5; D is possibly TRBD1 (6 bases). Near its end, the DNA agrees better with TRBJ2-7, so the J call may be wrong. Germline CDR1 MGHDK, CDR2 SYGVNS. The CDR3 extends over 14 amino acids. Written as DNA, the CDR3 is TGTGCCAGCAGTGAAAGCTGGCAGGGGTACGAGCAGTACTTC. This codes for CASSESWQGYEQYF.

This clone has just a few counts. The likely explanation is a read error, given a far larger clone one base away. Other DNA sequences within the sample encode an identical CDR3. The chain recombines TRBV30 with TRBJ2-5, with TRBD2 identical over 13 bases. The germline V gene has CDR1 GTSNPN and CDR2 SVGIG (reference sequence). V was clipped by 3 bases and J by 2 bases; unmatched bases: 9. CDR3 size: 17 residues. The CDR3 nucleotides are TGTGCCTGGAGGGTGGGACTAGCGGGGCCTCTACAAGAGACCCAGTACTTC. Encoded protein: CAWRVGLAGPLQETQYF.

V usage is TRBV30 and J usage is TRBJ2-7; maybe TRBD2 (6 bases). This CDR3 region has 12 residues. Trimming left V 7 bases short and J 2 bases short, with 12 bases between. CDR1 GTSNPN and CDR2 SVGIG come from the germline V gene (reference sequence). As DNA, the CDR3 is TGTGCCTTCTCCGGGACTCCCTACGAGCAGTACTTC. This gives the protein CAFSGTPYEQYF.